The 30 T cell receptor beta chains below all came from one sample that was sequenced in a study of cytomegalovirus exposure and HLA in healthy donors. The repertoire was sequenced with immunoSEQ multiplex PCR; TCRdb's copy has only in-frame clones and lacks some. The repertoire holds some 170,000 clones, 85% seen once, with around 2.4% in the top ten. Sequencing was carried out using PBMCs. These receptors came from a man under 40 in good health and CMV-seropositive.

This clone has a count of ten or more. The V call is TRBV27, the J call TRBJ1-2, with a tentative D call TRBD1 (6 bases). The germline CDR1 and CDR2 sequences are MNHEY and SMNVEV (reference sequence). V was trimmed by 3 bases and J by 5 bases, leaving 19 bases between them. The CDR3 has 16 amino acids. The CDR3: CASSLGRGNTRYGYTF. The CDR3 DNA sequence: TGTGCCAGCAGTTTGGGCAGGGGAAATACTCGGTATGGCTACACCTTC.

The chain is built from TRBV7-3 and TRBJ2-1, with unresolved D. Trimming stripped 6 bases from V and 8 bases from J, with 11 bases between. Germline CDR1 reads SGHTA; CDR2 reads FQGTGA. CDR3 length: 12 amino acids. The CDR3 region has the DNA TGTGCCAGCAGGTCACCCCCGGATGAGCAGTTCTTC. Translation: CASRSPPDEQFF. Full variable domain (remainder filled in from reference TRBV7-3 and TRBJ2-1): GAGVSQTPSNKVTEKGKYVELRCDPISGHTALYWYRQSLGQGPEFLIYFQGTGAADDSGLPNDRFFAVRPEGSVSTLKIQRTERGDSAVYLCASRSPPDEQFFGPGTRLTVL.

The chain has TRBV14 and TRBJ2-2; 11 positions agree with TRBD2. V was clipped by 6 bases and J by 5 bases; unmatched bases: 5. Germline V gene data show CDR1 as SGHDN and CDR2 as FVKESK. This CDR3 contains 15 residues. The CDR3 coding sequence is TGTGCCAGCAGTGTGGGACTAGCGGAAACCGGGGAGCTGTTTTTT. Its translation is CASSVGLAETGELFF.

The rearrangement joins TRBV7-2 to TRBJ1-6; D not certain. This CDR3 has 16 residues. V gave up 1 base and J gave up 7 bases, with 14 bases separating them. Germline V CDR1 and CDR2: SGHTA, FQGNSA. CDR3 sequence reads: CASSLGPYTRNSPLHF. The CDR3 nucleotides are TGTGCCAGCAGCTTAGGCCCTTATACGAGGAATTCACCCCTCCACTTT.

This chain joins TRBV2 and TRBJ1-2; D uncertain. The V end was cut by 4 bases, the J end by 5 bases, with 5 bases between. The CDR3 loop spans 11 amino acids. Germline CDR1 reads SNHLY; CDR2 reads FYNNEI. The chain's CDR3 is CASSALYGYTF. The CDR3, as DNA: TGTGCCAGCAGTGCCCTATATGGCTACACCTTC.

The rearrangement links TRBV9 to TRBJ1-5; D possibly corresponds to TRBD1 (5 bases). The germline CDR1 and CDR2 sequences are SGDLS and YYNGEE. This CDR3 contains 14 residues. Trimming stripped 0 bases from V and 6 bases from J, with 10 bases between. The CDR3 loop reads CASSVGGSAQPQHF. CDR3 coding DNA: TGTGCCAGCAGCGTAGGGGGCAGTGCTCAGCCCCAGCATTTT.

The chain carries TRBV15 and TRBJ2-3; tentatively, D is TRBD1 (5 bases). The V gene's germline CDR1 is LNHNV and CDR2 YYDKDF (reference sequence). Trimming left V 0 bases short and J 2 bases short, with 12 bases between. This CDR3 has 16 amino acids. The CDR3: CATSRDKTATTDTQYF. DNA for the CDR3: TGTGCCACCAGCAGAGATAAGACAGCTACCACAGATACGCAGTATTTT.

The chain carries TRBV19 and TRBJ2-3; 9 nucleotides align to TRBD2. CDR3 length: 15 amino acids. Germline V lookup: CDR1 LNHDA, CDR2 SQIVND (reference sequence). The junction had 9 bases not matched to a gene; V was cut back by 5 bases and J by 6 bases. The CDR3 DNA reads TGTGCCAGTAGTTCCCGAGCGGGGGGCCCGGATACGCAGTATTTT. This codes for CASSSRAGGPDTQYF.

This rearrangement joins TRBV5-4 to TRBJ2-6; 10 positions match TRBD1. V shed 7 bases and J 2 bases; nucleotides not matched to a gene: 3. This CDR3 region has 15 residues. Germline values: CDR1 SGHNT, CDR2 YYREEE (reference sequence). Written as DNA, the CDR3 is TGTGCCAGCCGCGGGACAGGGGCTGGGGCCAACGTCCTGACTTTC. Its translation is CASRGTGAGANVLTF.

The count of this clone is one. The V call is TRBV7-6, the J call TRBJ2-7, with D tentatively TRBD1 (6 bases). Germline V gene lookup returns CDR1 SGHVS and CDR2 FNYEAQ. Trimming left V 3 bases short and J 3 bases short, with 30 bases between. This CDR3 region has 20 residues. CDR3 sequence (DNA): TGTGCCAGCAGCTTGGCGAGCTTACAGGGCCCCTCACAGTTTTTCTACGAGCAGTACTTC. This encodes CASSLASLQGPSQFFYEQYF.

V gene TRBV5-1 combines with J gene TRBJ1-3, with 11 bases aligning to TRBD1. CDR1 and CDR2 (germline): SGHRS, YFSETQ. J lost 6 bases, V lost 0 bases, and 2 bases had no gene match. The CDR3 is made up of 15 amino acids. In nucleotides, the CDR3 is TGCGCCAGCAGCTTGGACGGACAGGGGGCAAACACCATATATTTT. Translating gives CASSLDGQGANTIYF.

The chain joins TRBV5-1 to TRBJ2-5; D not certain. This CDR3 has 14 residues. Between the trimmed V and J ends, which lost 4 bases and 4 bases, there was a span of 14 bases. The germline CDR1 and CDR2 sequences are SGHRS and YFSETQ. In nucleotides, the CDR3 is TGCGCCAGCAGCACCCTCGGTAGCCGAGAGACCCAGTACTTC. It yields the protein CASSTLGSRETQYF.

The chain carries TRBV5-4 and TRBJ1-2, with 10 positions matching TRBD1. Looked up from germline, CDR1 is SGHNT and CDR2 is YYREEE (reference sequence). The CDR3 sequence is 14 residues long. The ends lost 4 bases at V and 8 bases at J; junction bases unmatched: 8. In nucleotides, the CDR3 is TGTGCCAGCAGCCGGACCGGGACAGGGGAGGGCTACACCTTC. Translating it yields CASSRTGTGEGYTF.

The J gene is TRBJ2-1, the V gene TRBV4-1; 10 bases align to TRBD2. The CDR3 covers 17 residues. Germline CDR1 MGHRA, CDR2 YSYEKL. The trim removed 2 bases at V and 4 bases at J, leaving 8 bases unmatched. The CDR3 loop is CASSQPRAGGKYNEQFF. For the CDR3, the DNA is TGCGCCAGCAGCCAACCTCGAGCGGGGGGGAAGTACAATGAGCAGTTCTTC.

This clone was recorded only once. The chain couples TRBV11-2 to TRBJ1-2, with a possible D match to TRBD1 (5 bases). CDR1 is SGHAT and CDR2 is FQNNGV in the germline V gene. The germline V and J ends were trimmed by 2 bases and 1 base, with 11 bases remaining between them. CDR3 length: 15 amino acids. CDR3 in amino acids: CASSLHSQDNYGYTF. The CDR3 DNA reads TGTGCCAGCAGCTTACACTCACAGGATAACTATGGCTACACCTTC.

Ten or more counts support this clone. The chain combines TRBV9 with TRBJ2-3, with 9 bases that match TRBD2. The ends lost 4 bases at V and 2 bases at J; junction bases unmatched: 8. CDR3 size: 16 residues. CDR1 and CDR2 from the germline V gene are SGDLS and YYNGEE. The CDR3 loop reads CASSIPTSGPTDTQYF. For the CDR3, the DNA is TGTGCCAGCAGCATCCCGACTAGCGGACCCACAGATACGCAGTATTTT. Supplemented by reference TRBV9 and TRBJ2-3, the full variable domain reads DSGVTQTPKHLITATGQRVTLRCSPRSGDLSVYWYQQSLDQGLQFLIQYYNGEERAKGNILERFSAQQFPDLHSELNLSSLELGDSALYFCASSIPTSGPTDTQYFGPGTRLTVL.

The CDR3 DNA reads TGTGCCACCAGCAGAGATGAAAGCGGGACCGGGGAGCTGTTTTTT. Amino acids: CATSRDESGTGELFF. The chain recombines TRBV15 with TRBJ2-2; possibly TRBD2 for D (6 bases). From germline, CDR1 is LNHNV and CDR2 YYDKDF (reference sequence). The CDR3 extends over 15 amino acids. V was clipped by 0 bases and J by 5 bases, with 10 bases between them. The full variable domain, its missing parts supplied by reference TRBV15 and TRBJ2-2, is DAMVIQNPRYQVTQFGKPVTLSCSQTLNHNVMYWYQQKSSQAPKLLFHYYDKDFNNEADTPDNFQSRRPNTSFCFLDIRSPGLGDTAMYLCATSRDESGTGELFFGEGSRLTVL.

The rearrangement uses TRBV28 and TRBJ1-6; 11 bases are a match to TRBD1. Per germline, CDR1 MDHEN and CDR2 SYDVKM. This CDR3 is built from 15 residues. After removal of 7 bases from V and 10 bases from J, the junction contained 9 bases not matched to a gene. CDR3 amino acids: CASTTLGQGVSPLHF. The CDR3, as DNA: TGTGCCAGCACCACCCTGGGACAGGGGGTATCACCCCTCCACTTT.

V and J are TRBV5-4 and TRBJ1-1; TRBD1 is a possible D gene (6 bases). The CDR3 is made up of 13 amino acids. The germline gives CDR1 SGHNT, CDR2 YYREEE (reference sequence). The germline V and J ends were trimmed by 2 bases and 4 bases, with 9 bases remaining between them. CDR3 sequence reads: CASSFTGPTEAFF. In nucleotides, the CDR3 is TGTGCCAGCAGCTTTACAGGGCCCACTGAAGCTTTCTTT.

The chain employs TRBV5-5 and TRBJ1-1; D perhaps matches TRBD1 (5 bases). This CDR3 spans 14 amino acids. Germline V CDR1 and CDR2: SGHKS, YYEKEE (reference sequence). Deletions cut 3 bases from V and 3 bases from J, with 12 bases between. CDR3 sequence (DNA): TGTGCCAGCAGCTGGGGGGTATCGGACACTGAAGCTTTCTTT. Residues: CASSWGVSDTEAFF.

This clone was recorded a few times. This chain uses TRBV6-4 with TRBJ2-3, with a possible D match to TRBD1 (6 bases). CDR1 MRHNA and CDR2 SNTAGT come from the germline V gene. This CDR3 comprises 14 residues. V was shortened by 3 bases and J by 1 base, with 8 bases between the two germline ends. CDR3 nucleotide sequence: TGTGCCAGCAGTGAGACAGGCGGCACAGATACGCAGTATTTT. Translating it yields CASSETGGTDTQYF.

This chain joins TRBV19 and TRBJ2-7, with 9 bases identical to TRBD1. Germline CDR1 LNHDA, CDR2 SQIVND (reference sequence). The CDR3 contains 14 residues. J was trimmed by 2 bases and V by 6 bases; bases with no gene match: 5. CDR3 loop: CASSQTGGTYEQYF. The DNA for the CDR3 is TGTGCCAGTAGCCAGACAGGGGGGACCTACGAGCAGTACTTC.

The chain recombines TRBV10-2 with TRBJ2-7; TRBD2 is a possible D gene (6 bases). The germline gives CDR1 WSHSY, CDR2 SAAADI. The CDR3 contains 14 residues. V lost 1 base and J lost 6, with 13 bases in between. CDR3 sequence reads: CASSELGGVGEQYF. In DNA form, the CDR3 reads TGCGCCAGCAGTGAGTTGGGCGGGGTGGGCGAGCAGTACTTC.

The chain has TRBV4-3 and TRBJ1-2, with D possibly matching TRBD1 (6 bases). Germline V CDR1 and CDR2: LGHNA, YSLEER. CDR3 length: 14 amino acids. V was clipped by 1 base and J by 8 bases, with 14 bases between them. CDR3 sequence reads: CASSQGEGVGGYTF. DNA for the CDR3: TGCGCCAGCAGCCAAGGAGAGGGGGTGGGGGGCTACACCTTC.

This rearrangement joins TRBV7-8 to TRBJ1-2; 9 bases match TRBD1. Germline V gene data show CDR1 as SGHVS and CDR2 as FQNEAQ. The length of the CDR3 is 16 residues. The junction had 11 bases not matched to a gene; V was cut back by 5 bases and J by 4 bases. CDR3 protein: CASSPTARDRVYGYTF. The CDR3 DNA reads as TGTGCCAGCAGCCCAACGGCCCGGGACAGGGTCTATGGCTACACCTTC.

The chain employs TRBV7-2 and TRBJ1-1; TRBD1 might be the D (6 bases). Per germline, CDR1 SGHTA and CDR2 FQGNSA. Trimming removed 2 bases at V and 2 bases at J, with 9 bases between. The CDR3 is 14 residues long. The CDR3 spells CASSLSGVNTEAFF. CDR3 DNA sequence: TGTGCCAGCAGCTTATCAGGGGTCAACACTGAAGCTTTCTTT.

This chain joins TRBV27 and TRBJ1-1, with 8 bases that match TRBD1. With 2 bases clipped from V and 4 bases from J, the junction kept 3 bases outside the gene matches. CDR3 length: 14 residues. Germline V gives CDR1 MNHEY, CDR2 SMNVEV (reference sequence). The DNA for the CDR3 is TGTGCCAGCAGTTTAAGGCAGGGGGCCACTGAAGCTTTCTTT. It yields the protein CASSLRQGATEAFF.

This rearrangement joins TRBV7-2 to TRBJ2-3; TRBD1 might be the D (6 bases). There are 14 residues in the CDR3. V shed 1 base and J shed 5 bases, with 10 bases lying between them. Germline values: CDR1 SGHTA, CDR2 FQGNSA. The CDR3, as DNA: TGTGCCAGCAGCTTAGGCCAGGGGAAAGATACGCAGTATTTT. Translated: CASSLGQGKDTQYF.

The chain recombines TRBV9 with TRBJ2-1; 9 bases line up with TRBD2. The V segment lost 4 bases and the J segment 7 bases; nucleotides outside the gene matches: 6. This CDR3 spans 14 amino acids. Germline V gene lookup returns CDR1 SGDLS and CDR2 YYNGEE. The CDR3 coding sequence is TGTGCCAGCAGCCCCGGGCGGGGGGGGAATGAGCAGTTCTTC. It is translated as CASSPGRGGNEQFF.

The rearrangement links TRBV7-2 to TRBJ2-5; D remains ambiguous. This CDR3 spans 12 amino acids. V was clipped by 5 bases and J by 5 bases, with 9 bases between them. Germline V gene sequence: CDR1 SGHTA, CDR2 FQGNSA. The CDR3 reads CASSIGEETQYF. The CDR3 nucleotides are TGTGCCAGCAGCATAGGAGAGGAGACCCAGTACTTC.